What follows describes a single T cell receptor (beta chain). Antigen: not known. This may arise from a read error, as a much more abundant clone is one base away. The V gene's germline CDR1 is KGHDR and CDR2 SFDVKD. The V and J ends lost 7 bases and 0 bases respectively, with 9 bases between them. The CDR3 extends over 13 amino acids. The data stem from a study of blood T cells in healthy people across ages. Study-level findings and limits: When set beside aged donors, long-lived donors presented more naive CD4+ cells and higher diversity.

Combining a sample-barcoded 5' primer with a J-beta primer mix, a second PCR ran for roughly 6 to 12 cycles. Paired-end reads containing CDR3 totaled no fewer than 2.5 million for each sample. TCRdb processed the 5' RACE reads anew with MiXCR; each CDR3 protein has one entry. The sample has 600,000 to 850,000 distinct CDR3 sequences, approximately 39% seen once. The TCR comes from a woman aged 60-75 years in good health. Sequenced input: blood. The V call is TRBV24-1, the J call TRBJ2-7, with a possible D match to TRBD1 (6 bases). The CDR3 here is CATSSGVSYEQYF. CDR3 coding DNA: TGTGCCACCAGCTCAGGGGTCTCCTACGAGCAGTACTTC.